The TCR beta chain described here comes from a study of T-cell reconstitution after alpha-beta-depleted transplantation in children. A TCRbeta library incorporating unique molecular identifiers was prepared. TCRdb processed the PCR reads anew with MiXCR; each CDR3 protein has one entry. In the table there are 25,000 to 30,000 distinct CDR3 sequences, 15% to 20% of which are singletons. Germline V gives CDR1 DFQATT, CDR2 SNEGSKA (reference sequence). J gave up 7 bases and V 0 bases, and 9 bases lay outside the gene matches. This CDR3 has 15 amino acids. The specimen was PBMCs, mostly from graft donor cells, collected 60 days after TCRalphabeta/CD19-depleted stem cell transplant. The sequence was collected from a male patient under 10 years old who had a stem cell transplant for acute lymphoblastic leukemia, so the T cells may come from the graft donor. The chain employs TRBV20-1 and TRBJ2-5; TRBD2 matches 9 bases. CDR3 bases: TGCAGTGCTAGAGAGGAGCGGGGGGCCCAACGGACCCAGTACTTC. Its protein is CSAREERGAQRTQYF.